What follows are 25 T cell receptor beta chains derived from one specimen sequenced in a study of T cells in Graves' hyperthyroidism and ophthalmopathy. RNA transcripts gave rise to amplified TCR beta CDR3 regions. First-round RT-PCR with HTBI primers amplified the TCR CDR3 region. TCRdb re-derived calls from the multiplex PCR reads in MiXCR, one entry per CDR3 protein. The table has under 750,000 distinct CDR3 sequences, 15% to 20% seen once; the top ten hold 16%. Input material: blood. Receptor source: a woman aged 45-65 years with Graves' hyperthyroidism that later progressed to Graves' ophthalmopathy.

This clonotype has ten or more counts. The chain's CDR3 is CASSFQPGAGELFF. CDR3 bases: TGTGCCAGCAGTTTTCAGCCCGGGGCCGGGGAGCTGTTTTTT. The rearrangement uses TRBV27 and TRBJ2-2; maybe TRBD2 (5 bases). This CDR3 contains 14 residues. Germline V gene data show CDR1 as MNHEY and CDR2 as SMNVEV (reference sequence). Trimming removed 3 bases from V and 6 bases from J, with 11 bases in between.

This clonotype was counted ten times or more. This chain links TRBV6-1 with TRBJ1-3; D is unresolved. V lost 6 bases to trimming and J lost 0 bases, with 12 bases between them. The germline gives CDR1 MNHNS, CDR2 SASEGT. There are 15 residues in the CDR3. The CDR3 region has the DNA TGTGCCAGCAGAGGGTATGACATCTCTGGAAACACCATATATTTT. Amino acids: CASRGYDISGNTIYF.

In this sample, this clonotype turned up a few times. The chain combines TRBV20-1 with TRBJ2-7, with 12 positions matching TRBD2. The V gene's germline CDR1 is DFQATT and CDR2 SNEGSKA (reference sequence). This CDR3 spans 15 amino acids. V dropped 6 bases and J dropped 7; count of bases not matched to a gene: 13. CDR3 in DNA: TGCAGTGCAAGACCGGGACTAGCGGGCGGTGGGGAGCAGTACTTC. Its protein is CSARPGLAGGGEQYF.

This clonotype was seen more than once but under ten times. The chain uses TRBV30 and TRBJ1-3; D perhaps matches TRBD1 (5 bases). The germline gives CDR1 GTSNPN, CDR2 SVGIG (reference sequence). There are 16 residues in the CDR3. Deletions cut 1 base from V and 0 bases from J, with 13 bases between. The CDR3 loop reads CAWSDPGPNSGNTIYF. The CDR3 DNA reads TGTGCCTGGAGTGACCCGGGACCGAACTCTGGAAACACCATATATTTT. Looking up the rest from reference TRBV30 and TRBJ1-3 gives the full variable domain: SQTIHQWPATLVQPVGSPLSLECTVEGTSNPNLYWYRQAAGRGLQLLFYSVGIGQISSEVPQNLSASRPQDRQFILSSKKLLLSDSGFYLCAWSDPGPNSGNTIYFGEGSWLTVV.

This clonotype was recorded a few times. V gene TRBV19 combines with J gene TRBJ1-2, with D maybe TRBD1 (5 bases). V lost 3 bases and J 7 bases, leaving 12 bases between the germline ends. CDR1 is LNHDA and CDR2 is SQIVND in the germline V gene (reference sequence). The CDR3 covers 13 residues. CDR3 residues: CASSISRETGYTF. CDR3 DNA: TGTGCCAGTAGTATCTCCAGGGAGACTGGCTACACCTTC.

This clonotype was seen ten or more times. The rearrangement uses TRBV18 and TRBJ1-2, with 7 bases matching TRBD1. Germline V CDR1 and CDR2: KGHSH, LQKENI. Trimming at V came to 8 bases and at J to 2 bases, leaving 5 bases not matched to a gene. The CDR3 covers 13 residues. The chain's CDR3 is CASSPTGNYGYTF. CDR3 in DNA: TGTGCCAGCAGCCCGACAGGGAACTATGGCTACACCTTC.

The CDR3: CASSFGQGGETQYF. The CDR3 bases are TGCGCCAGCAGCTTCGGACAGGGTGGGGAGACCCAGTACTTC. The chain uses TRBV5-1 and TRBJ2-5, with 8 positions matching TRBD1. CDR3 length equals 14 residues. Germline lookup yields CDR1 SGHRS and CDR2 YFSETQ. J lost 5 bases, V lost 2 bases, and 5 bases had no gene match.

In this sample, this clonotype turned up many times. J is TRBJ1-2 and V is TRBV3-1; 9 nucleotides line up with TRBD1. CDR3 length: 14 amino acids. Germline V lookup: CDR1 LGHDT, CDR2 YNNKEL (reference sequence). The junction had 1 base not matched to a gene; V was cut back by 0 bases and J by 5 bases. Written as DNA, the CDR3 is TGTGCCAGCAGCCAAGAGGACAGGGGATATGGCTACACCTTC. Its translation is CASSQEDRGYGYTF.

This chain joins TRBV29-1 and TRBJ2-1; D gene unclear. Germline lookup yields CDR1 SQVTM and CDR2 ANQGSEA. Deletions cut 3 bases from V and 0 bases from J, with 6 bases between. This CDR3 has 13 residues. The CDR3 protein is CSVERSSYNEQFF. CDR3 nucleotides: TGCAGCGTTGAGCGTAGCTCCTACAATGAGCAGTTCTTC.

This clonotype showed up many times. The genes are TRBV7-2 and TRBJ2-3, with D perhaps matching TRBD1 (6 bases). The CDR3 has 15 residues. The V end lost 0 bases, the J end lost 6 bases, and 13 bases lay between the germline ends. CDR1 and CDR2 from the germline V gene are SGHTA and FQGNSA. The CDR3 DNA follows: TGTGCCAGCAGCTTAGCGGGGGCAGGCGGGGATACGCAGTATTTT. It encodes CASSLAGAGGDTQYF.

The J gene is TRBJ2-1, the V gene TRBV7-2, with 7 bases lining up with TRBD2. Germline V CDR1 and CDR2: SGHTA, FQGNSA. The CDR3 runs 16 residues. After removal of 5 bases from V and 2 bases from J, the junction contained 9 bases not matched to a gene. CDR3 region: CASSPTRRGTYNEQFF. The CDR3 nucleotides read TGTGCCAGCAGCCCTACTAGGCGGGGGACCTACAATGAGCAGTTCTTC. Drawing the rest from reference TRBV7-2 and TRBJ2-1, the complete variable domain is GAGVSQSPSNKVTEKGKDVELRCDPISGHTALYWYRQSLGQGLEFLIYFQGNSAPDKSGLPSDRFSAERTGGSVSTLTIQRTQQEDSAVYLCASSPTRRGTYNEQFFGPGTRLTVL.

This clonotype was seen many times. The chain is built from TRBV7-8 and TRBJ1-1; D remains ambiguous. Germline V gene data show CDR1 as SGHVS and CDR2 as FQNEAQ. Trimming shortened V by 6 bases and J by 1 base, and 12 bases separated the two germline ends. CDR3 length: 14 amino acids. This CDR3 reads CASRLGLSNTEAFF. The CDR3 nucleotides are TGTGCCAGCAGGCTGGGTCTCTCGAACACTGAAGCTTTCTTT.

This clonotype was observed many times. This CDR3 reads CASSSGQGWSSNQPQHF. Written as DNA, the CDR3 is TGTGCCAGCAGTTCGGGACAGGGATGGAGTAGCAATCAGCCCCAGCATTTT. This chain joins TRBV6-1 and TRBJ1-5, with 9 bases matching TRBD1. CDR1 is MNHNS and CDR2 is SASEGT in the germline V gene. V was pared by 5 bases and J by 0 bases, with 8 bases of the junction left unmatched. The CDR3 has 17 residues.

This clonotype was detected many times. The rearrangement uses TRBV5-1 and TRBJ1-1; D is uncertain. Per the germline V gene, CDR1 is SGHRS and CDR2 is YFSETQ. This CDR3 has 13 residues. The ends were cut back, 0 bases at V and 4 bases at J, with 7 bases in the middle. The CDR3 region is CASSLEGSTEAFF. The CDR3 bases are TGCGCCAGCAGCTTGGAAGGGTCCACTGAAGCTTTCTTT.

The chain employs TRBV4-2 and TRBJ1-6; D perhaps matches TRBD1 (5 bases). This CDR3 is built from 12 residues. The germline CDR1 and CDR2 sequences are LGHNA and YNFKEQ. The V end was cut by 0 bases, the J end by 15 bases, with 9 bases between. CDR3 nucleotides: TGTGCCAGCAGCCAAGAAGTGGGACGCCTCCACTTT. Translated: CASSQEVGRLHF.

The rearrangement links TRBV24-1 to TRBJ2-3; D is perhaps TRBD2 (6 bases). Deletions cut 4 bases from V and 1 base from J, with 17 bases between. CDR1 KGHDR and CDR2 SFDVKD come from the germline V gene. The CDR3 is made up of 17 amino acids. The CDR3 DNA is TGTGCCACCAGTGACGAGGGACGGACGGGGGGCACAGATACGCAGTATTTT. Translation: CATSDEGRTGGTDTQYF.

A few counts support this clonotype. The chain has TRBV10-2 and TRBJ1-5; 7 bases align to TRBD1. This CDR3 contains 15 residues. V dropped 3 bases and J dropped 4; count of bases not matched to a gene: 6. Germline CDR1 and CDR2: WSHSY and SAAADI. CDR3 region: CASSDTQTGNQPQHF. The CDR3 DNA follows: TGCGCCAGCAGTGACACGCAGACAGGGAATCAGCCCCAGCATTTT.

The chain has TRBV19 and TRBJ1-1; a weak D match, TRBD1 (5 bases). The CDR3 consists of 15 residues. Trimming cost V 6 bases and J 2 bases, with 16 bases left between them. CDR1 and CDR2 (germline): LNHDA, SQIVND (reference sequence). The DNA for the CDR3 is TGTGCCAGTAGCCAGGGTCGTCTTCTCAACACTGAAGCTTTCTTT. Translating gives CASSQGRLLNTEAFF.

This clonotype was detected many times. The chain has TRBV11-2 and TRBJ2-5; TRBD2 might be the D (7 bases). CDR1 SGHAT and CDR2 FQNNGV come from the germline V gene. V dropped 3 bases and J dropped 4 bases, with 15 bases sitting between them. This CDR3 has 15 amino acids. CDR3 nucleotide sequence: TGTGCCAGCAGCTTTGACCGGGGGGCCGGAGAGACCCAGTACTTC. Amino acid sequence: CASSFDRGAGETQYF.

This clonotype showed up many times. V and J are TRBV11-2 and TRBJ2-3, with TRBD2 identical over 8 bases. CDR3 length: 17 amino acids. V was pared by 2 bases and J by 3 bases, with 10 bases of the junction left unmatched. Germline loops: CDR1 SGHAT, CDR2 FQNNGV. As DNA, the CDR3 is TGTGCCAGCAGCTTACCTTCGGGGGGGTATCCGACAGATACGCAGTATTTT. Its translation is CASSLPSGGYPTDTQYF.

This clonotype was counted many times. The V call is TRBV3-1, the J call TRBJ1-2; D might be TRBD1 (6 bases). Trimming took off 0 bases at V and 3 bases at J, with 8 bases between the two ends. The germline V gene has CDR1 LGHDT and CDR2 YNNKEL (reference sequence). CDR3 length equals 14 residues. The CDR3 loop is CASSQETGHYGYTF. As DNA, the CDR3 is TGTGCCAGCAGCCAAGAGACAGGACACTATGGCTACACCTTC.

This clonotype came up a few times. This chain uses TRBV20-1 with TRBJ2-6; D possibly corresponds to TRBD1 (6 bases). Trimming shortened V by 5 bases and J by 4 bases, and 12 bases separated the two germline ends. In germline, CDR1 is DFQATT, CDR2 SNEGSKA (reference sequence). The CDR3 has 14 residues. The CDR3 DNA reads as TGCAGTGCTCCACACAGGGCCGGGGCCAACGTCCTGACTTTC. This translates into CSAPHRAGANVLTF.

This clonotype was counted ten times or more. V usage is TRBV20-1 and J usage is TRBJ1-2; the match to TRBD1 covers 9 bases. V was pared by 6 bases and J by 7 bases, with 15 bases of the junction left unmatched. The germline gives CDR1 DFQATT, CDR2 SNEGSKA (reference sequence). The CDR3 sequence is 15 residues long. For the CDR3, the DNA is TGCAGTGCGGAAACTTCCGGGACAGGGTACTCTGGCTACACCTTC. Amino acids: CSAETSGTGYSGYTF.

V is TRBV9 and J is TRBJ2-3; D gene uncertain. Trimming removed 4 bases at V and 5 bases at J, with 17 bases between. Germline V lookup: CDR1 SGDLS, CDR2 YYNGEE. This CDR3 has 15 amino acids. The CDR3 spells CASSPRTELEDTQYF. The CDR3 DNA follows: TGTGCCAGCAGCCCTCGGACGGAACTGGAAGATACGCAGTATTTT.

The CDR3 DNA sequence: TGCAGTGCAAAGACAGGGGATGGTTACGAGCAGTACTTC. Translated: CSAKTGDGYEQYF. The rearrangement uses TRBV20-1 and TRBJ2-7; 8 bases agree with TRBD1. Trimming cost V 6 bases and J 4 bases; bases outside gene matches: 8. In germline, CDR1 is DFQATT, CDR2 SNEGSKA (reference sequence). The CDR3 loop spans 13 amino acids.